These 15 T cell receptor beta chains were sequenced from one sample in a study of shared clonotypes between healthy human individuals. Clones were sequenced by immunoSEQ multiplex PCR, and TCRdb holds only the in-frame ones, with some missing. Found here are 600,000 to 800,000 clones, around 70% of them singletons; the top ten hold under 2%. Sequenced input: memory CD4+ T cells sorted from blood. Described subset: CD45RA-negative fraction. The receptors stem from a woman in her 30s in good health.

J is TRBJ2-7 and V is TRBV10-2; 9 positions agree with TRBD2. V shed 7 bases and J 4 bases; nucleotides not matched to a gene: 11. Germline assignment: CDR1 WSHSY and CDR2 SAAADI. The CDR3 length is 15 residues. CDR3 DNA: TGCGCCAGCACCTACGCTATAGCGGGAGAGTACGAGCAGTACTTC. Its translation is CASTYAIAGEYEQYF.

The chain is built from TRBV18 and TRBJ1-3; weak D call: TRBD1 (5 bases). Germline V gene data show CDR1 as KGHSH and CDR2 as LQKENI. V was shortened by 2 bases and J by 8 bases, with 13 bases between the two germline ends. The CDR3 runs to 14 residues. DNA for the CDR3: TGTGCCAGCTCACCAACGCGACAGACCGACACCATATATTTT. It encodes CASSPTRQTDTIYF.

Only a few counts were recorded for this clone. The chain employs TRBV6-5 and TRBJ2-7; tentatively, D is TRBD1 or TRBD2 (5 bases each). Trimming stripped 6 bases from V and 2 bases from J, with 14 bases between. This CDR3 spans 14 amino acids. CDR1 is MNHEY and CDR2 is SVGAGI in the germline V gene. The CDR3 nucleotides are TGTGCCAGCAGAGGTAATCCGGGGCCCTACGAGCAGTACTTC. Translated: CASRGNPGPYEQYF.

The rearrangement joins TRBV11-1 to TRBJ1-1; TRBD1 aligns across 8 bases. The CDR3 loop spans 15 amino acids. V dropped 5 bases and J dropped 1; count of bases not matched to a gene: 6. The germline V gene encodes CDR1 SGHAT and CDR2 FQDESV (reference sequence). The CDR3 nucleotides read TGTGCCAGCAGCCCTCGACAGGGGAAGAACACTGAAGCTTTCTTT. Translated, it gives CASSPRQGKNTEAFF.

This clone was recorded many times. The rearrangement uses TRBV19 and TRBJ1-1; D is perhaps TRBD1 (5 bases). Germline V lookup: CDR1 LNHDA, CDR2 SQIVND (reference sequence). The germline V and J ends were trimmed by 3 bases and 1 base, with 9 bases remaining between them. This CDR3 has 14 amino acids. The CDR3 sequence: CASSIRDGNTEAFF. CDR3 coding DNA: TGTGCCAGTAGTATCCGGGACGGGAACACTGAAGCTTTCTTT. Drawing the rest from reference TRBV19 and TRBJ1-1, the complete variable domain is DGGITQSPKYLFRKEGQNVTLSCEQNLNHDAMYWYRQDPGQGLRLIYYSQIVNDFQKGDIAEGYSVSREKKESFPLTVTSAQKNPTAFYLCASSIRDGNTEAFFGQGTRLTVV.

The V gene is TRBV28, the J gene TRBJ2-7; 8 bases map to TRBD2. The CDR3 totals 13 residues. CDR1 is MDHEN, CDR2 SYDVKM, per germline. V shed 5 bases, J shed 6 bases, and the junction held 6 bases outside the gene matches. The CDR3 DNA sequence: TGTGCCAGCAGTCCCTGGCGGGAGGCCGAGCAGTACTTC. It translates to CASSPWREAEQYF.

The chain has TRBV11-2 and TRBJ2-3; TRBD1 aligns across 7 bases. With V trimmed by 5 bases and J by 9 bases, 11 bases remained unmatched. The CDR3 runs 14 residues. CDR1 is SGHAT, CDR2 FQNNGV, per germline. The CDR3 sequence is CASSPGQVGVTQYF. DNA of the CDR3: TGTGCCAGCAGCCCCGGACAGGTGGGGGTGACGCAGTATTTT.

The chain combines TRBV14 with TRBJ2-3, with D perhaps TRBD2 (6 bases). This CDR3 has 14 amino acids. In germline, CDR1 is SGHDN, CDR2 FVKESK. With 8 bases removed from V and 0 bases from J, the gap between germline ends came to 12 bases. CDR3 loop: CASRAGTSTDTQYF. CDR3 in DNA: TGTGCCAGCCGTGCGGGAACTAGCACAGATACGCAGTATTTT.

This clone occurred a few times. The V and J genes are TRBV6-1 and TRBJ2-1; 8 positions agree with TRBD2. Germline trimming cut 5 bases from V and 8 bases from J; bases unmatched to any gene: 5. This CDR3 has 13 amino acids. The germline V gene encodes CDR1 MNHNS and CDR2 SASEGT. CDR3 bases: TGTGCCAGCAGTCGTAGCGGGACGGATGAGCAGTTCTTC. It translates to CASSRSGTDEQFF.

The rearrangement links TRBV7-9 to TRBJ2-1; 12 bases align to TRBD2. Germline V gene sequence: CDR1 SEHNR, CDR2 FQNEAQ (reference sequence). V dropped 5 bases and J dropped 10; count of bases not matched to a gene: 6. The length of the CDR3 is 14 residues. The CDR3 DNA follows: TGTGCCAGCAGCATCCTAGCGGGAGGGGAGGAGCAGTTCTTC. The encoded protein is CASSILAGGEEQFF.

The chain couples TRBV19 to TRBJ2-5; TRBD2 is a possible D gene (6 bases). The CDR3 consists of 13 residues. V lost 4 bases and J lost 1, with 7 bases in between. Germline V gene data show CDR1 as LNHDA and CDR2 as SQIVND (reference sequence). CDR3: CASSRDSQETQYF. The CDR3 coding sequence is TGTGCCAGTAGTAGGGACTCCCAAGAGACCCAGTACTTC.

This clone was counted only a few times. The same CDR3 also results from other DNA sequences found in this sample. This chain links TRBV28 with TRBJ1-5; D unresolved. Between the trimmed V and J ends, which lost 4 bases and 3 bases, there was a span of 10 bases. Germline V CDR1 and CDR2: MDHEN, SYDVKM. This CDR3 comprises 14 residues. CDR3 sequence (DNA): TGTGCCAGCAGTTCGGGAGGAAACAATCAGCCCCAGCATTTT. Translated: CASSSGGNNQPQHF.

This clone was recorded once. The chain uses TRBV7-2 and TRBJ2-7, with 10 nucleotides matching TRBD2. The CDR3 spans 15 residues. CDR1 and CDR2 from the germline V gene are SGHTA and FQGNSA. V shed 1 base, J shed 6 bases, and the junction held 6 bases outside the gene matches. For the CDR3, the DNA is TGTGCCAGCAGCTTAGTTTATCCTAGCGGGAGCGAGCAGTACTTC. Residues: CASSLVYPSGSEQYF.

This chain uses TRBV5-1 with TRBJ2-3; TRBD2 aligns across 10 bases. The germline CDR1 and CDR2 sequences are SGHRS and YFSETQ. The CDR3 runs 16 residues. The V segment lost 4 bases and the J segment 0 bases; nucleotides outside the gene matches: 5. Here the CDR3 DNA reads TGCGCCAGCAGCGGGCTAGCGGGGGCCAGCACAGATACGCAGTATTTT. Translating it yields CASSGLAGASTDTQYF.

This clone was seen ten or more times. This chain joins TRBV21-1 and TRBJ1-1; the table names TRBD1, a call not compared with the DNA. TRBV21-1 counts as a pseudogene. The CDR3 spans 14 residues. The CDR3 region has the DNA TGTGCCAGCAGCTCCAGGGGCCGGAACACTGAAGCTTTCTTT. The encoded protein is CASSSRGRNTEAFF.